One and the same sample provided the 4 T cell receptor beta chains below, sequenced in a study of human T cells and chemical hapten exposure. In TCRdb, the RACE reads were re-called with MiXCR into one record per CDR3 protein. The sample carries approximately 90,000 distinct CDR3 sequences, approximately 11% recorded once. Stated time point: patch test 2, 6 weeks after DPC sensitization. The treatment is: therapeutic diphenylcyclopropenone sensitization with weekly scalp DPC. The starting material was whole blood, obtained in connection with sensitization to the hapten diphenylcyclopropenone (DPC). The source is a man in his forties with alopecia areata. Some clones in this sample may be carry-over from other donors' samples.

This clonotype came up a few times. This chain connects TRBV20-1 to TRBJ2-7; perhaps TRBD2 as D (5 bases). The ends were cut back, 3 bases at V and 1 base at J, with 13 bases in the middle. CDR3 length equals 14 residues. The germline V gene encodes CDR1 DFQATT and CDR2 SNEGSKA (reference sequence). CDR3 region: CSASPSGGSYEQYF. As DNA, the CDR3 is TGCAGTGCTAGCCCCAGCGGAGGATCCTACGAGCAGTACTTC.

This clonotype is a singleton in its sample. The genes are TRBV7-9 and TRBJ2-7, with a weak D call TRBD1 (6 bases). Trimming took 2 bases from V and 4 from J, leaving 15 bases between them. The CDR3 covers 15 residues. CDR1 is SEHNR, CDR2 FQNEAQ, per germline (reference sequence). The CDR3: CASSLPETTGYEQYF. Here the CDR3 DNA reads TGTGCCAGCAGCTTACCAGAAACGACAGGATACGAGCAGTACTTC.

This clonotype was found many times. The gene calls are TRBV10-3 and TRBJ1-3, with unresolved D. This CDR3 has 14 residues. The ends were cut back, 4 bases at V and 0 bases at J, with 7 bases in the middle. Germline assignment: CDR1 ENHRY and CDR2 SYGVKD. CDR3 in amino acids: CAISAQLSGNTIYF. In DNA form, the CDR3 reads TGTGCCATCAGTGCACAGCTCTCTGGAAACACCATATATTTT.

In this sample, this clonotype turned up many times. DNA of the CDR3: TGTGCCAGTAGTATCCCGGGACAGGTTAACTATGGCTACACCTTC. It specifies CASSIPGQVNYGYTF. The chain couples TRBV19 to TRBJ1-2, with 8 bases matching TRBD1. This CDR3 spans 15 amino acids. In germline, CDR1 is LNHDA, CDR2 SQIVND (reference sequence). V trimming: 3 bases; J trimming: 1 base; junction bases outside the gene matches: 4.